This T cell receptor beta chain was profiled in a study of shared clonotypes between healthy human individuals. Whole-study results and caveats: Lower generation probabilities were found for non-shared clonotypes than for those shared by all four donors.

Deep was the level used in running the assay. Original processing notes: Filtering differed for immunoSEQ, which gave only junction sequences without quality scores. Profiled with immunoSEQ multiplex PCR; TCRdb holds only in-frame clones, not every one. That table supplies the V and J calls and clone size; D and trimming were determined from the DNA. Counted here are over 2,000,000 clones, 93% occurring once; the ten biggest clones make up 1.5% to 2%. CDR1 is SGHTA, CDR2 FQGTGA, per germline. This CDR3 has 13 amino acids. The V and J ends lost 0 bases and 8 bases respectively, with 10 bases between them. Naive CD8 cells comprised CD45RO-negative, CCR7-positively selected cells, excluding terminally differentiated effector memory CD45RA+ cells. Comment on this clone: Its antigen is not identified.

Sequencing used naive CD8+ T cells from PBMCs. The rearrangement joins TRBV7-3 to TRBJ1-1; D not certain. The origin of this receptor is a man between 18 and 35 years old in good health. Some clones in this sample may be carry-over from other donors' samples. CDR3 nucleotide sequence: TGTGCCAGCAGCTTAACGTTTAACCGAGAAGCTTTCTTT. Its protein is CASSLTFNREAFF.